Included here is one TCR beta chain sequence, with context. In the original workflow: Reference gene primer amplification in the assay estimated nucleated cell counts. Clones were read by immunoSEQ multiplex PCR, and TCRdb kept only the in-frame ones, dropping some. V and J calls and clone size are those listed in that table; D and trimming were worked out from the DNA. Here the sample spans 180,000 or so clones, 86% being singletons. The data derive from a study of blood T cell repertoires in COVID-19. Study at large: Donors in the United States, Italy and Spain gave samples during acute or convalescent COVID-19. The analysed material was cDNA or gDNA that came from T cells, B-cell-depleted T cells, or PBMCs.

Germline CDR1 MNHEY, CDR2 SMNVEV (reference sequence). Trimming removed 5 bases at V and 3 bases at J, with 4 bases between. This CDR3 has 11 amino acids. This receptor was taken from a man aged 18-30 years with acute or convalescent COVID-19. The source material was peripheral blood. The genes are TRBV27 and TRBJ2-5; D remains unclear. CDR3 nucleotides: TGTGCCAGCAGTCCCAAAGAGACCCAGTACTTC. Its protein product is CASSPKETQYF.